This TCR beta chain was captured in a study of beta chain features in type 1 diabetes (dated 2018 in TCRdb). Concerning the study at large: Mean age, gender distribution, total cell number and subset yield did not differ between patients and healthy donors. A total of about 100,000,000 sorted cells were examined across all samples, and RNA yield correlated strongly with the number of cells per subset. The study compared the TCRB repertoires of sorted circulating CD4+ T cell subsets in recently diagnosed type 1 diabetes patients with those in matched healthy donors. Naive and central memory subsets were obtained from all 30 or so donors, but regulatory and stem cell-like memory subsets were isolated from only 8 patients and roughly eight healthy donors. What the authors observed across the whole study: Naive, central memory and regulatory TCRB repertoires appeared to be more alike among patients than among healthy donors. Because cDNA was sequenced instead of genomic DNA, highly expressing activated cells could be over-represented, though the groups showed no difference in activation or CD3 levels. A moderate but significant shortening of TCRB CDR3 length was observed in type 1 diabetes patients in all four CD4+ subsets. At VDJ recombination sites, patients with type 1 diabetes made fewer insertions and deleted more nucleotides, a pattern implying thymic rearrangement abnormalities. Only small numbers of individuals were included in the HLA sub-analyses, which left unresolved whether HLA type had any influence on TCRB rearrangement. Shorter templates might have been favored by PCR, but patient and control samples were amplified and corrected together, so both groups would have been affected equally by any skew.

The entire isolated RNA was reverse transcribed using the High Capacity cDNA Reverse Transcription Kit, and thus expressed TCRB transcripts were sequenced. Deep immunoSEQ sequencing was performed on naive, central memory and regulatory T cell samples, with an average of about 4 million total reads per sample. Sorted cells were lysed in RLT buffer, and RNA was extracted using DNase-treated RNeasy Micro or Mini kits according to cell number. Each cell subset was processed separately to prevent cross-contamination, with patient and healthy donor samples processed together. TCRB sequences were amplified from cDNA with the immunoSEQ multiplex PCR, producing 87-bp fragments spanning the CDR3 region. Sequencing of the amplicons was done on the Illumina HiSeq platform. The paper's data handling went like this. PCR bias was corrected computationally using synthetic template baselines, and reads within Hamming distance 2 were collapsed, with unmergeable singletons discarded. By aligning reads against IMGT, V, D and J genes, CDR3 length, and insertions or deletions at six rearrangement sites were assigned. Within each subset, clonotype counts were normalized to the number of sorted cells before true diversity and Gini coefficients were calculated with the tcR R package. The overlap coefficient, calculated on TCRB nucleotide sequences, was used to quantify repertoire sharing. As a proxy for the pre-selection repertoire, out-of-frame TCRB sequences from naive cells were analyzed. TCRdb provides this immuneACCESS table in a form limited to in-frame rearrangements. Some clones are lacking; in checked studies, under half of them reflect an unresolved V gene, and why the rest are absent is not known. That table gives V, J and clone size, and the DNA gave D and trimming. The sample yields roughly 310,000 clones; approximately 9.9% were counted once. The top ten constitute about 0.014% of the sample.

The CDR3, cysteine through phenylalanine, is 13 amino acids long. The entry retains the CDR3 DNA only, 39 bases that are in frame from base 1. Based on the germline V gene, the CDR1 and CDR2 sequences are SGHTA and FQGTGA. Trimming costs V 4 bases and J 5 bases, and their ends lie 11 bases apart. As regards this clone: Its specific antigen is unknown. Base qualities are not at hand, and no much larger clone is one base apart.

A single peripheral blood draw of around 120 mL on average was collected from each donor into heparinised tubes. A BD FACSAria II was used to sort naive, central memory, regulatory and stem cell-like memory CD4+ T cells with a panel that included CD45RO, CCR7, CD25, CD127, CD95 and CD27. Purity was above 98% for every sorted population. PBMCs were isolated right away by Lymphoprep density gradient centrifugation and were stained directly, without culture. Samples were stained and sorted in pairs, with one healthy donor and one patient per experiment, so that batch effects were minimized. The chain was built from TRBV7-3 and TRBJ2-5; TRBD2 is perhaps the D gene, given 5 matching bases. The sequence was collected from a woman aged 25-40 years in good health. The sample comprised naive CD4+ T cells from blood. The cell subset or site label on this specimen signifies: true naive CD4+ T cells. For the CDR3, the sequence is CASSSGPGETQYF. Here is the DNA: TGTGCCAGCAGCTCCGGTCCGGGGGAGACCCAGTACTTC.